This T cell receptor beta chain was retrieved from a study of blood T cell repertoires in COVID-19. About the research overall: T cells, B-cell-depleted T cells, or PBMCs supplied cDNA or gDNA.

Looked up from germline, CDR1 is SEHNR and CDR2 is FQNEAQ (reference sequence). This CDR3 region has 15 residues. V gave up 3 bases and J gave up 0 bases; unmatched junction bases: 1. Generated by immunoSEQ multiplex PCR, the TCRdb table keeps only in-frame clones and is missing some. The repertoire holds fewer than 350,000 clones, 81% seen once, with 2.5% to 3.5% in the top ten. Sequenced material: peripheral blood. This TCR derives from a woman between 55 and 75 years old with active or convalescent COVID-19. The chain recombines TRBV7-9 with TRBJ1-3; 8 positions match TRBD1. The CDR3 coding sequence is TGTGCCAGCAGCTTTGGGACAGGCTCTGGAAACACCATATATTTT. Its translation is CASSFGTGSGNTIYF.